The 11 T cell receptor beta chains below come from one sample, sequenced in a study of CD8 T cells in ankylosing spondylitis. From the 5' RACE reads, TCRdb called clonotypes with MiXCR, one entry per CDR3 protein. The sample yields about 210,000 distinct CDR3 sequences, about 6.7% seen once. These TCRs' antigens remain unknown. Overall study results and limits: Several highly homologous variants formed a TCR beta motif that appeared characteristic of ankylosing spondylitis blood.

Sequencing used blood, either unsorted or a sorted T cell fraction (not recorded which). The receptor source for this set is a male donor with ankylosing spondylitis.

This clonotype occurred many times. The V and J genes are TRBV27 and TRBJ2-2; perhaps TRBD1 as D (5 bases). This CDR3 spans 14 amino acids. V lost 4 bases, J lost 5 bases, and 11 bases lay in between. Germline lookup yields CDR1 MNHEY and CDR2 SMNVEV (reference sequence). In DNA, the CDR3 is TGTGCCAGCAGTTATAGCAGGGCTACCGGGGAGCTGTTTTTT. Amino acids: CASSYSRATGELFF.

This clonotype was picked up many times. The rearrangement links TRBV4-3 to TRBJ2-3, with 11 nucleotides matching TRBD2. V shed 0 bases and J 8 bases; nucleotides not matched to a gene: 16. The CDR3 runs to 19 residues. Germline V CDR1 and CDR2: LGHNA, YSLEER. The CDR3 spells CASSQESPLAGGTGGTQYF. Here the CDR3 DNA reads TGCGCCAGCAGCCAAGAATCCCCTCTAGCGGGGGGCACCGGGGGTACGCAGTATTTT.

In its sample, this clonotype was seen many times. The CDR3, as DNA: TGCGCCAGCAGCCAAGATTATTTGAACACTGAAGCTTTCTTT. Translated: CASSQDYLNTEAFF. The chain has TRBV4-3 and TRBJ1-1, with D hard to call. V dropped 0 bases and J dropped 0 bases, with 5 bases sitting between them. Germline V gene sequence: CDR1 LGHNA, CDR2 YSLEER. The CDR3 extends over 14 amino acids.

The chain combines TRBV12-3 or TRBV12-4 with TRBJ2-5; perhaps TRBD2 as D (5 bases). CDR3 length: 14 residues. The V end was cut by 10 bases, the J end by 7 bases, with 22 bases between. The CDR3, as DNA: TGTGCCACCCGGGGAATCTTGGGAGAGGGGACCCAGTACTTC. Translated: CATRGILGEGTQYF.

This clonotype was counted many times. V gene TRBV28 combines with J gene TRBJ2-1, with 11 bases fitting TRBD2. The CDR3 length is 16 residues. In germline, CDR1 is MDHEN, CDR2 SYDVKM. V trimming: 6 bases; J trimming: 1 base; junction bases outside the gene matches: 5. This CDR3 is CASRIVAGGSYNEQFF. CDR3 bases: TGTGCCAGCAGGATCGTAGCGGGAGGGTCCTACAATGAGCAGTTCTTC.

This clonotype has ten or more counts. V is TRBV4-3 and J is TRBJ1-1, with a tentative D call TRBD1 (5 bases). This CDR3 contains 14 residues. The germline V gene encodes CDR1 LGHNA and CDR2 YSLEER. V lost 4 bases to trimming and J lost 4 bases, with 13 bases between them. This CDR3 is CASSPTAGGTEAFF. CDR3 DNA: TGCGCCAGCAGCCCCACAGCGGGGGGCACTGAAGCTTTCTTT.

This clonotype has at least ten counts. The gene calls are TRBV4-2 and TRBJ2-1, with D tentatively TRBD1 (5 bases). Germline CDR1 reads LGHNA; CDR2 reads YNFKEQ. V lost 1 base, J lost 9 bases, and 19 bases lay in between. The CDR3 runs 16 residues. The DNA of the CDR3 is TGTGCCAGCAGCCAAGCGGCAGGGCTCTTAATTACTGAGCAGTTCTTC. Translating gives CASSQAAGLLITEQFF.

At least ten counts were recorded for this clonotype. J is TRBJ2-3 and V is TRBV29-1, with a tentative D call TRBD2 (7 bases). Trimming cost V 7 bases and J 0 bases, with 17 bases left between them. This CDR3 has 15 amino acids. CDR1 and CDR2 from the germline V gene are SQVTM and ANQGSEA. The CDR3 loop is CSAAGGPVSTDTQYF. The CDR3 nucleotides are TGCAGCGCTGCCGGGGGGCCAGTGAGCACAGATACGCAGTATTTT.

This clonotype was seen at least ten times. This chain uses TRBV20-1 with TRBJ1-6; a possible D gene is TRBD1 (5 bases). Trimming pared 0 bases from V and 7 bases from J, leaving 10 bases between. The CDR3 has 14 residues. CDR1 is DFQATT, CDR2 SNEGSKA, per germline (reference sequence). The DNA for the CDR3 is TGCAGTGCTAGAGAAGGGGAGGGGAATTCACCCCTCCACTTT. Translated: CSAREGEGNSPLHF.

Turning to this clonotype: At one end, the junction sequence differs from germline, possibly due to a read error. The chain employs TRBV11-2 and TRBJ2-7, with 10 bases identical to TRBD2. The germline V gene encodes CDR1 SGHAT and CDR2 FQNNGV. CDR3 size: 12 residues. The CDR3 sequence: CASSAGLALTSF. CDR3 sequence (DNA): TGTGCCAGCAGCGCGGGACTAGCGCTGACAAGCTTC.

This clonotype has a count of ten or more. This chain connects TRBV12-3 or TRBV12-4 to TRBJ1-5, with D maybe TRBD1 (6 bases). Trimming removed 6 bases at V and 2 bases at J, with 11 bases between. The CDR3 sequence is 14 residues long. The CDR3 DNA reads as TGTGCCAGCAGCTCTAACAGGGGCAATCAGCCCCAGCATTTT. Amino acids: CASSSNRGNQPQHF.